This entry lists 26 T cell receptor beta chains sequenced from one sample in a study of blood T cell repertoires in COVID-19. Repertoires were generated with immunoSEQ multiplex PCR, while TCRdb's copy carries only in-frame clones and drops some. This table has 150,000 to 200,000 clones, over 65% appearing once. Sequencing input: peripheral blood. These receptors were collected from a man aged 60 to 75 with acute or convalescent COVID-19.

This clone was observed once. The J gene is TRBJ2-1, the V gene TRBV13; no clear D. CDR3 length: 15 amino acids. In germline, CDR1 is PRHDT, CDR2 FYEKMQ (reference sequence). Trimming cost V 1 base and J 2 bases, with 9 bases left between them. CDR3 in amino acids: CASSLVLQPYNEQFF. CDR3 in DNA: TGTGCCAGCAGCTTAGTATTACAGCCCTACAATGAGCAGTTCTTC.

This rearrangement joins TRBV30 to TRBJ1-5, with unresolved D. Germline-derived CDR1 and CDR2 are GTSNPN and SVGIG (reference sequence). V lost 1 base to trimming and J lost 2 bases, with 3 bases between them. This CDR3 comprises 12 residues. CDR3 DNA sequence: TGTGCCTGGAGTGCAGGCAATCAGCCCCAGCATTTT. Residues: CAWSAGNQPQHF.

J is TRBJ2-3 and V is TRBV12-2; TRBD1, the table's D call, was not compared with the DNA. TRBV12-2 is recorded as a pseudogene. The CDR3 consists of 17 residues. The CDR3 DNA sequence: TGTGCAAGTCGCTTAGTGCACAGGCTGCCCAGCACAGATACGCAGTATTTT. As protein: CASRLVHRLPSTDTQYF.

This clone has a handful of counts. V is TRBV28 and J is TRBJ1-4, with TRBD1 matching over 8 bases. From germline, CDR1 is MDHEN and CDR2 SYDVKM. The CDR3 spans 14 residues. The V and J ends lost 6 bases and 4 bases, in that order; junction bases with no gene match: 4. CDR3 region: CASSLTGGNEKLFF. The CDR3 DNA sequence: TGTGCCAGCAGCCTCACAGGGGGTAATGAAAAACTGTTTTTT.

The table lists this clone with a few counts. This chain links TRBV19 with TRBJ2-3; TRBD2 matches 11 bases. The CDR3 loop spans 16 amino acids. CDR1 is LNHDA, CDR2 SQIVND, per germline (reference sequence). The ends lost 1 base at V and 6 bases at J; junction bases unmatched: 6. CDR3 in DNA: TGTGCCAGTAGTATAGCGGCTAGCGGGGGGCGGGATACGCAGTATTTT. Protein product: CASSIAASGGRDTQYF. Together with reference TRBV19 and TRBJ2-3, the CDR3 gives the full variable domain: DGGITQSPKYLFRKEGQNVTLSCEQNLNHDAMYWYRQDPGQGLRLIYYSQIVNDFQKGDIAEGYSVSREKKESFPLTVTSAQKNPTAFYLCASSIAASGGRDTQYFGPGTRLTVL.

The rearrangement joins TRBV19 to TRBJ1-6; D uncertain. Germline V CDR1 and CDR2: LNHDA, SQIVND (reference sequence). The V end was cut by 3 bases, the J end by 6 bases, with 6 bases between. CDR3 length equals 13 residues. The chain's CDR3 is CASSIGLNSPLHF. The CDR3 DNA reads as TGTGCCAGTAGTATCGGTCTTAATTCACCCCTCCACTTT.

This clone was counted between two and nine times. The chain links TRBV2 to TRBJ1-2; D is unresolved. This CDR3 spans 13 amino acids. Germline lookup yields CDR1 SNHLY and CDR2 FYNNEI. The V and J ends lost 7 bases and 2 bases respectively, with 11 bases between them. The CDR3 nucleotides read TGTGCCAGCACCTCGACGGGGAACTATGGCTACACCTTC. Translated: CASTSTGNYGYTF. Full variable domain (missing parts from reference TRBV2 and TRBJ1-2): EPEVTQTPSHQVTQMGQEVILRCVPISNHLYFYWYRQILGQKVEFLVSFYNNEISEKSEIFDDQFSVERPDGSNFTLKIRSTKLEDSAMYFCASTSTGNYGYTFGSGTRLTVV.

V usage is TRBV6-5 and J usage is TRBJ2-7, with D perhaps TRBD2 (6 bases). The length of the CDR3 is 13 residues. The V end lost 6 bases, the J end lost 0 bases, and 9 bases lay between the germline ends. In germline, CDR1 is MNHEY, CDR2 SVGAGI. The CDR3 protein is CASREGNSYEQYF. CDR3 DNA sequence: TGTGCCAGCAGGGAGGGAAACTCCTACGAGCAGTACTTC.

The rearrangement joins TRBV6-2 or TRBV6-3 to TRBJ2-1; 7 bases fit TRBD1. CDR1 and CDR2 from the germline V gene are MNHEY and SVGEGT. V shed 6 bases and J 2 bases; nucleotides not matched to a gene: 4. The CDR3 length is 14 residues. The CDR3 sequence: CASSRQGTYNEQFF. CDR3 DNA: TGTGCCAGCAGCCGACAGGGAACCTACAATGAGCAGTTCTTC.

The chain combines TRBV18 with TRBJ2-5, with TRBD1 matching over 10 bases. Germline V CDR1 and CDR2: KGHSH, LQKENI. This CDR3 has 17 residues. Losses at the gene ends were 3 bases for V and 0 bases for J; bases not matched to a gene: 7. This chain's CDR3 is CASSPLRTGGYQETQYF. In DNA, the CDR3 is TGTGCCAGCTCACCCTTAAGGACAGGGGGGTACCAAGAGACCCAGTACTTC.

The sample holds a few counts of this clone. The chain employs TRBV5-1 and TRBJ2-3; 7 positions match TRBD1. Trimming removed 3 bases from V and 3 bases from J; junction bases left unmatched: 7. Germline V gives CDR1 SGHRS, CDR2 YFSETQ. This CDR3 is built from 15 residues. The CDR3 here is CASSWGNRGTDTQYF. In DNA form, the CDR3 reads TGCGCCAGCAGCTGGGGCAACAGGGGAACAGATACGCAGTATTTT. Full variable domain (remainder filled in from reference TRBV5-1 and TRBJ2-3): KAGVTQTPRYLIKTRGQQVTLSCSPISGHRSVSWYQQTPGQGLQFLFEYFSETQRNKGNFPGRFSGRQFSNSRSEMNVSTLELGDSALYLCASSWGNRGTDTQYFGPGTRLTVL.

The rearrangement links TRBV6-5 to TRBJ2-6; 8 bases line up with TRBD1. The V gene's germline CDR1 is MNHEY and CDR2 SVGAGI. This CDR3 contains 14 residues. Trimming cost V 8 bases and J 1 base; bases outside gene matches: 1. This CDR3 is CASGTGSGANVLTF. CDR3 DNA: TGTGCCAGCGGGACAGGATCTGGGGCCAACGTCCTGACTTTC.

This chain joins TRBV9 and TRBJ1-3; no clear D. Germline-derived CDR1 and CDR2 are SGDLS and YYNGEE. The CDR3 has 17 amino acids. Trimming took off 4 bases at V and 0 bases at J, with 17 bases between the two ends. CDR3 sequence reads: CASSPRVGGDSGNTIYF. CDR3 coding DNA: TGTGCCAGCAGCCCACGAGTGGGAGGCGACTCTGGAAACACCATATATTTT.

The chain links TRBV24-1 to TRBJ1-2, with 12 nucleotides matching TRBD1. The CDR3 sequence is 14 residues long. J lost 10 bases, V lost 9 bases, and 11 bases had no gene match. The germline V gene has CDR1 KGHDR and CDR2 SFDVKD. CDR3 loop: CATGSGTGGSDYTF. The CDR3 DNA sequence: TGTGCCACCGGCTCCGGGACAGGGGGCTCTGACTACACCTTC.

CDR3 sequence reads: CANSRTGGSYEQYF. CDR3 DNA: TGTGCCAACTCCCGGACAGGGGGCTCCTACGAGCAGTACTTC. The chain recombines TRBV2 with TRBJ2-7; 10 bases match TRBD1. This CDR3 is 14 amino acids long. The V and J ends lost 10 bases and 0 bases, in that order; junction bases with no gene match: 6. Germline V CDR1 and CDR2: SNHLY, FYNNEI.

This clone was seen a few times. The V call is TRBV6-1, the J call TRBJ1-5; D unclear. V was trimmed by 1 base and J by 4 bases, leaving 5 bases between them. The CDR3 is 13 residues long. Germline CDR1 and CDR2: MNHNS and SASEGT. CDR3 residues: CASSEGQNQPQHF. The DNA for the CDR3 is TGTGCCAGCAGTGAAGGTCAGAATCAGCCCCAGCATTTT.

This rearrangement joins TRBV6-2 or TRBV6-3 to TRBJ2-3, with TRBD2 matching over 15 bases. The length of the CDR3 is 17 residues. V trimming: 5 bases; J trimming: 2 bases; junction bases outside the gene matches: 5. Germline V gene sequence: CDR1 MNHEY, CDR2 SVGEGT. The CDR3 loop reads CASSPGTSGGTTDTQYF. In DNA form, the CDR3 reads TGTGCCAGCAGTCCCGGGACTAGCGGGGGGACCACAGATACGCAGTATTTT.

The chain carries TRBV7-2 and TRBJ2-2; D not certain. This CDR3 contains 13 residues. Trimming left V 2 bases short and J 4 bases short, with 5 bases between. Germline values: CDR1 SGHTA, CDR2 FQGNSA. The CDR3, as DNA: TGTGCCAGCAGCTTACGGTCCACCGGGGAGCTGTTTTTT. Protein product: CASSLRSTGELFF.

The chain recombines TRBV14 with TRBJ1-2, with unresolved D. Trimming removed 4 bases from V and 4 bases from J, with 10 bases in between. CDR1 is SGHDN, CDR2 FVKESK, per germline. The CDR3 is 13 amino acids. The CDR3 nucleotides read TGTGCCAGCAGCCTACAGCCTCCCTATGGCTACACCTTC. It specifies CASSLQPPYGYTF. The entire variable domain, with the rest obtained from reference TRBV14 and TRBJ1-2, is as follows: EAGVTQFPSHSVIEKGQTVTLRCDPISGHDNLYWYRRVMGKEIKFLLHFVKESKQDESGMPNNRFLAERTGGTYSTLKVQPAELEDSGVYFCASSLQPPYGYTFGSGTRLTVV.

The genes are TRBV7-2 and TRBJ1-2; weak D call: TRBD1 (5 bases). Germline CDR1 and CDR2: SGHTA and FQGNSA. Between the trimmed V and J ends, which lost 5 bases and 3 bases, there was a span of 16 bases. The CDR3 is made up of 15 amino acids. CDR3 coding DNA: TGTGCCAGCAGCGGAGGGGCTTTAATTGACTATGGCTACACCTTC. It is translated as CASSGGALIDYGYTF.

The CDR3 protein is CASSLGQGGNYNSPLHF. The CDR3 DNA reads as TGCGCCAGCAGCTTGGGGCAGGGGGGCAACTATAATTCACCCCTCCACTTT. V and J are TRBV5-1 and TRBJ1-6, with 7 nucleotides matching TRBD1. Germline loops: CDR1 SGHRS, CDR2 YFSETQ. CDR3 length equals 17 residues. The junction had 6 bases not matched to a gene; V was cut back by 0 bases and J by 3 bases.

The V and J genes are TRBV5-1 and TRBJ1-1; D uncertain. Germline V gene data show CDR1 as SGHRS and CDR2 as YFSETQ. The CDR3 covers 14 residues. V was cut by 2 bases and J by 1 base, with 9 bases left in between. Written as DNA, the CDR3 is TGCGCCAGCAGCTTCCCCGGGAGGAACACTGAAGCTTTCTTT. Its protein product is CASSFPGRNTEAFF. The full variable domain, in which reference TRBV5-1 and TRBJ1-1 provide the parts outside the CDR3, is KAGVTQTPRYLIKTRGQQVTLSCSPISGHRSVSWYQQTPGQGLQFLFEYFSETQRNKGNFPGRFSGRQFSNSRSEMNVSTLELGDSALYLCASSFPGRNTEAFFGQGTRLTVV.

This clone was detected a few times. This rearrangement joins TRBV4-1 to TRBJ2-3, with unresolved D. The germline CDR1 and CDR2 sequences are MGHRA and YSYEKL. The length of the CDR3 is 14 residues. V gave up 1 base and J gave up 1 base, with 6 bases separating them. Written as DNA, the CDR3 is TGCGCCAGCAGCCAAGTTCCAGGCACAGATACGCAGTATTTT. It encodes CASSQVPGTDTQYF.

The rearrangement joins TRBV19 to TRBJ1-6; TRBD1 matches at 11 bases. This CDR3 region has 16 residues. With V trimmed by 7 bases and J by 8 bases, 10 bases remained unmatched. The germline CDR1 and CDR2 sequences are LNHDA and SQIVND (reference sequence). The DNA for the CDR3 is TGTGCCAGTATCGCCGGGACAGGGGGAAAGGATTCACCCCTCCACTTT. This translates into CASIAGTGGKDSPLHF.

The chain couples TRBV9 to TRBJ1-2, with D possibly TRBD1 on 6 matching bases. The length of the CDR3 is 15 residues. V was cut by 3 bases and J by 4 bases, with 16 bases left in between. Per the germline V gene, CDR1 is SGDLS and CDR2 is YYNGEE. The CDR3 reads CASSALEGDGYGYTF. Here the CDR3 DNA reads TGTGCCAGCAGCGCGTTAGAGGGGGATGGCTATGGCTACACCTTC.

This clone was seen once. The V and J genes are TRBV5-6 and TRBJ1-6; the match to TRBD1 covers 8 bases. Unmatched junction bases numbered 8, after V lost 0 bases and J lost 6 bases. CDR1 is SGHDT, CDR2 YYEEEE, per germline. This CDR3 contains 17 residues. The CDR3 coding sequence is TGTGCCAGCAGCTTGGTAAGGACAGGGTGGGGTAATTCACCCCTCCACTTT. This sequence encodes CASSLVRTGWGNSPLHF. The full variable domain, in which reference TRBV5-6 and TRBJ1-6 provide the parts outside the CDR3, is DAGVTQSPTHLIKTRGQQVTLRCSPKSGHDTVSWYQQALGQGPQFIFQYYEEEERQRGNFPDRFSGHQFPNYSSELNVNALLLGDSALYLCASSLVRTGWGNSPLHFGNGTRLTVT.